The rows below give T cell receptor beta chains drawn from one sample of a study of regulatory T cells in long-lasting Graves disease. TCRdb reanalysed the multiplex PCR reads using MiXCR and keeps one entry per CDR3 protein. The table records 520,000 or so distinct CDR3 sequences, around 12% of them present only once. Separately, the same data were catalogued under a study of T cells in Graves' hyperthyroidism and ophthalmopathy.

The sample in question was peripheral blood mononuclear cells (PBMCs), obtained at new diagnosis, from a patient treated with antithyroid drugs. The receptor source for this set is a woman aged 25-40 years with Graves disease. CDR3s include the opening cysteine and the closing phenylalanine or tryptophan. D genes are given only for firm matches. Not all rows give a size; the values are once, few, many and, for expanded clones, a class.

>14|-|few|TRBV7-2|TRBJ2-5
TGTGCCAGCAGCTTGAGGGGGTGGAGGGAGACCCAGTACTTC
CASSLRGWRETQYF
>16|TRBD1|-|TRBV6-2/TRBV6-3|TRBJ2-1
TGTGCCAGCAGTGAAGCGGAGACAGGGTATTACAATGAGCAGTTCTTC
CASSEAETGYYNEQFF
>12|TRBD2|few|TRBV20-1|TRBJ2-1
TGCAGTGCTAGAGTAGCGGGATGGGAGCAGTTCTTC
CSARVAGWEQFF
>17|TRBD1|-|TRBV30|TRBJ2-1
TGTGCCTGGAGTCCTCGTCCGAGGACAGGAACCTACAATGAGCAGTTCTTC
CAWSPRPRTGTYNEQFF
>14|-|many|TRBV7-2|TRBJ1-2
TGTGCCAGCAGCTTTACAGGGTCTAACTATGGCTACACCTTC
CASSFTGSNYGYTF
>15|-|many|TRBV2|TRBJ2-7
TGTGCCAGCAGTGAAGCCTCCGACAGCGCCTACGAGCAGTACTTC
CASSEASDSAYEQYF
>16|-|once|TRBV13|TRBJ2-5
TGTGCCAGCAGCTTAGGACGGGACACCGCCAAAGGGACCCAGTACTTC
CASSLGRDTAKGTQYF
>17|-|-|TRBV18|TRBJ2-2
TGTGCCAGCTCACTTATGGGGCGGAGTTTGAACACCGGGGAGCTGTTTTTT
CASSLMGRSLNTGELFF
>14|-|-|TRBV12-3/TRBV12-4|TRBJ2-2
TGTGCCAGCAGTTCGGGGCAGTCAGCCGGGGAGCTGTTTTTT
CASSSGQSAGELFF
>14|TRBD2|many|TRBV6-1|TRBJ2-2
TGTGCCAGCAAACCGGGACTAGCAATCGGGGAGCTGTTTTTT
CASKPGLAIGELFF
>15|-|few|TRBV27|TRBJ2-3
TGTGCCAGCAGTTTAGTACTCGGATACACAGATACGCAGTATTTT
CASSLVLGYTDTQYF
>16|-|-|TRBV6-1|TRBJ2-7
TGTGCCAGCAGTGAAGAGTTGGAGGGGGTCTCCTACGAGCAGTACTTC
CASSEELEGVSYEQYF
>20|TRBD2|few|TRBV4-1|TRBJ2-2
TGCGCCAGCAGCCCAGCCGGACTAGCGGGAGACATTGTGAACACCGGGGAGCTGTTTTTT
CASSPAGLAGDIVNTGELFF
>18|TRBD1|many|TRBV6-2/TRBV6-3|TRBJ2-4
TGTGCCAGCAGTCCCGGGACAGGGTTGGCCCTAGCCAAAAACATTCAGTACTTC
CASSPGTGLALAKNIQYF
>13|-|many|TRBV19|TRBJ2-2
TGTGCCAGTAGTATAGTAGGGCGGGGGGAGCTGTTTTTT
CASSIVGRGELFF
>15|-|many|TRBV28|TRBJ2-7
TGTGCCAGCAGTCCCAACCAGGGGGGCTCCTACGAGCAGTACTTC
CASSPNQGGSYEQYF
>15|TRBD1|-|TRBV19|TRBJ1-2
TGTGCCAGTAGTGCCTGGACAGGGGGTATTAGTGGCTACACCTTC
CASSAWTGGISGYTF
>17|TRBD2|many|TRBV6-1|TRBJ2-1
TGTGCCAGCAGTGAAGAGGTGGGACTAGCGTTCTACAATGAGCAGTTCTTC
CASSEEVGLAFYNEQFF
>12|-|many|TRBV7-9|TRBJ2-1
TGTGCCAGCAGCCTAACCCGGGGAGTGCAGTTCTTC
CASSLTRGVQFF
>15|TRBD1|many|TRBV27|TRBJ1-6
TGTGCCAGCAGTGTCGACAGGGCCGATAATTCACCCCTCCACTTT
CASSVDRADNSPLHF
>17|-|-|TRBV6-1|TRBJ1-5
TGTGCCAGCAGTGAAGCGCTCACATTATATAGCAATCAGCCCCAGCATTTT
CASSEALTLYSNQPQHF
>17|TRBD2|many|TRBV12-3/TRBV12-4|TRBJ2-1
TGTGCCAGCAGTTTAAGGTTTCGGGACTACTCCTACAATGAGCAGTTCTTC
CASSLRFRDYSYNEQFF
>15|-|-|TRBV19|TRBJ2-4
TGTGCCAGTACCCTCGGGACATCCCCCAAAAACATTCAGTACTTC
CASTLGTSPKNIQYF
>13|-|many|TRBV12-3/TRBV12-4|TRBJ1-2
TGTGCCAGCAGCAGGGCAGGGAACTATGGCTACACCTTC
CASSRAGNYGYTF
>15|TRBD1|-|TRBV7-2|TRBJ2-5
TGTGCCAGCAGCTTTTCCGGGACAGGGTGGGGGACCCAGTACTTC
CASSFSGTGWGTQYF
>14|-|-|TRBV15|TRBJ2-5
TGTGCCACCAGCGCGAGGGCCGATGAAGAGACCCAGTACTTC
CATSARADEETQYF
>14|-|many|TRBV9|TRBJ1-2
TGTGCCAGCAGCGTAGACGACAGGCTCTATGGCTACACCTTC
CASSVDDRLYGYTF
>12|-|-|TRBV19|TRBJ1-2
TGTGCCAGTAGTATAGACGGCTATGGCTACACCTTC
CASSIDGYGYTF
>16|-|many|TRBV27|TRBJ2-7
TGTGCCAGCAGTCCTCCCCCCCAGGGGAACTCCTACGAGCAGTACTTC
CASSPPPQGNSYEQYF
>17|-|many|TRBV12-3/TRBV12-4|TRBJ2-7
TGTGCCAGCAGTTTGGTTCCAATTCACAGGCGAGCCTACGAGCAGTACTTC
CASSLVPIHRRAYEQYF
>19|-|few|TRBV19|TRBJ2-1
TGTGCCAGTAGTTCTGGGACCTGGACCTGGCGGCCGGTCCGAAATGAGCAGTTCTTC
CASSSGTWTWRPVRNEQFF
>15|TRBD1|many|TRBV5-6|TRBJ1-1
TGTGCCAGCACCGAACCCGGGACAGCGAACACTGAAGCTTTCTTT
CASTEPGTANTEAFF
>16|TRBD2|many|TRBV28|TRBJ2-7
TGTGCCAGCAGTTTGGGGGGAGGAGCGGGAGTCTACGAGCAGTACTTC
CASSLGGGAGVYEQYF
>15|TRBD1|many|TRBV2|TRBJ2-1
TGTGCCAGCAGACCGGACAGGCTCTCCTACAATGAGCAGTTCTTC
CASRPDRLSYNEQFF
>16|-|few|TRBV6-1|TRBJ2-1
TGTGCCAGCAGGAGACAGGACAGCCCCTCCAGGAATGAGCAGTTCTTC
CASRRQDSPSRNEQFF
>13|-|-|TRBV27|TRBJ1-5
TGTGCCAGCAGTGTCGGAGGGTCCCAGCCCCAGCATTTT
CASSVGGSQPQHF
>16|-|many|TRBV27|TRBJ2-1
TGTGCCGGCAGTTTATCGAAGTTGAGCTCCTACAATGAGCAGTTCTTC
CAGSLSKLSSYNEQFF
>12|-|many|TRBV6-5|TRBJ1-2
TGTGCCAGCAGTTACGACACTTATGGCTACACCTTC
CASSYDTYGYTF
>13|-|many|TRBV19|TRBJ2-7
TGTGCCAGTGCATCTTCCTACGCCTACGAGCAGTACTTC
CASASSYAYEQYF
>16|TRBD2|many|TRBV10-3|TRBJ2-3
TGTGCCATCAGTCCTAGCGGGAGTAGTGGCACAGATACGCAGTATTTT
CAISPSGSSGTDTQYF
>16|-|many|TRBV2|TRBJ1-4
TGTGCCAGCAGTGAAGAGAGTCCTCGGGGTAATGAAAAACTGTTTTTT
CASSEESPRGNEKLFF
>12|-|many|TRBV12-3/TRBV12-4|TRBJ1-3
TGTGCCAGCAGTTTTACTGGAAACACCATATATTTT
CASSFTGNTIYF
>17|TRBD2|many|TRBV25-1|TRBJ2-3
TGTGCCAGCAGTGAAGTTTCTAGCGGGAGGCTCACAGATACGCAGTATTTT
CASSEVSSGRLTDTQYF
>15|TRBD1|many|TRBV6-2/TRBV6-3|TRBJ1-6
TGTGCCAGCAGTTTGGGGGGACAGGGGCCTTCACCCCTCCACTTT
CASSLGGQGPSPLHF
>15|-|many|TRBV7-9|TRBJ2-7
TGTGCCAGCAGCTTAGGGGAGGTCGGCTACTACGAGCAGTACTTC
CASSLGEVGYYEQYF